Sequencing of this T cell receptor (beta chain) was carried out in a study of T cell responses to AZD1222 COVID-19 vaccine. Study results and limitations: The peak T cell response came first, and repertoires were sampled only after it. Spike-specific TCR depth and breadth grew after two AZD1222 doses.

Second-dose timings of about 4 or about 12 weeks were pooled. Trimming took off 8 bases at V and 6 bases at J, with 9 bases between the two ends. CDR3 length: 11 amino acids. The germline V gene encodes CDR1 SGHNT and CDR2 YENEEA. Measured with immunoSEQ multiplex PCR; TCRdb has only the in-frame clones, and not every one. The sample yields roughly 99,000 clones, roughly 90% seen once. Remarks on this clone: Its antigen is still unknown.

The sample was peripheral blood, taken 28 days after the second AZD1222 dose. The V gene is TRBV11-3, the J gene TRBJ2-3; D call uncertain. This clonotype was sampled from an adult who received the AZD1222 COVID-19 vaccine. The CDR3 sequence: CASDNGDTQYF. CDR3 bases: TGTGCCAGCGATAACGGGGATACGCAGTATTTT.